The T cell receptor beta chain under discussion was sequenced for a study of Graves' ophthalmopathy and Graves' hyperthyroidism. Per germline, CDR1 LNHDA and CDR2 SQIVND (reference sequence). V trimming: 7 bases; J trimming: 8 bases; junction bases outside the gene matches: 15. This CDR3 is built from 16 residues. The TCR beta CDR3 regions underwent amplification from RNA transcripts. The first round was an RT-PCR with HTBI primers, and the second round was a multiplex PCR. MiXCR was run by TCRdb on the multiplex PCR reads, yielding one entry per CDR3 protein. The profile shows around 1,200,000 distinct CDR3 sequences, roughly two fifths of them singletons.

The chain links TRBV19 to TRBJ1-2, with 11 bases identical to TRBD1. The source material was peripheral blood or thyroid tissue (not recorded which). The sequence was obtained from an adult man with Graves' hyperthyroidism. DNA for the CDR3: TGTGCCAGTACCCTCCCTGCTGGACAGGGGGCGGAAGGCTACACCTTC. Its translation is CASTLPAGQGAEGYTF.